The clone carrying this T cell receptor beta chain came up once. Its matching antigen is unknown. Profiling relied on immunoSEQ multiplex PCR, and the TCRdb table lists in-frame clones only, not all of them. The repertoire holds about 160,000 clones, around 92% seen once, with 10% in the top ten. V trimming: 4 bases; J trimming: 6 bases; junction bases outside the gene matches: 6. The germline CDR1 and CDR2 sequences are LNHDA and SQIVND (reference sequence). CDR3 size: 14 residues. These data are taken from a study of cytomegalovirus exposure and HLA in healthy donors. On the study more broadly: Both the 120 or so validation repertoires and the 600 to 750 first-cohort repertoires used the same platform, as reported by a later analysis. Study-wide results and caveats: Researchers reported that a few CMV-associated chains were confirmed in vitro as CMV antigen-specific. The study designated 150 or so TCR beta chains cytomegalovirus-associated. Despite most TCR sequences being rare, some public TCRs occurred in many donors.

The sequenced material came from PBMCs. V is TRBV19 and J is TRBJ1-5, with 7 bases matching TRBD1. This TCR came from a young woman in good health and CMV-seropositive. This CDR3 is CASSTQGGGQPQHF. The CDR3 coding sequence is TGTGCCAGTAGTACCCAAGGGGGCGGTCAGCCCCAGCATTTT.